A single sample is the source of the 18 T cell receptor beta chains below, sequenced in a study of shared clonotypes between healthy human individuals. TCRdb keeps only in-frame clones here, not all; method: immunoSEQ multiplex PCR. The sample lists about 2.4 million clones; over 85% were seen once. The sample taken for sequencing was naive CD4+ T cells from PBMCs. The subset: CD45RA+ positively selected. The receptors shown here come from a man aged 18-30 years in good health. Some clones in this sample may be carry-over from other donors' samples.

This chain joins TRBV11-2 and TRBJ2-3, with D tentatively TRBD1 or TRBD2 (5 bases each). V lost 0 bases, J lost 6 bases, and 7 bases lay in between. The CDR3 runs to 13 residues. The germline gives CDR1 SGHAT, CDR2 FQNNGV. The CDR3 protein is CASSLDGADTQYF. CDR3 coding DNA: TGTGCCAGCAGCTTAGACGGGGCGGATACGCAGTATTTT.

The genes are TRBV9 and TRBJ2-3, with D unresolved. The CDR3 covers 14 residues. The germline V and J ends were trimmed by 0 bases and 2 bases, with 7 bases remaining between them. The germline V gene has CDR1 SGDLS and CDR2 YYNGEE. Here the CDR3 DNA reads TGTGCCAGCAGCGTAGTAGTGAACACAGATACGCAGTATTTT. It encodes CASSVVVNTDTQYF. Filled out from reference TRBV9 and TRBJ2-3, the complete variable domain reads DSGVTQTPKHLITATGQRVTLRCSPRSGDLSVYWYQQSLDQGLQFLIQYYNGEERAKGNILERFSAQQFPDLHSELNLSSLELGDSALYFCASSVVVNTDTQYFGPGTRLTVL.

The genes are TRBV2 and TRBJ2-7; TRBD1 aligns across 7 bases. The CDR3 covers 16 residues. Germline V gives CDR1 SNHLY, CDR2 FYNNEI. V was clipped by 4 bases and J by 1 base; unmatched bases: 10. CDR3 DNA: TGTGCCAGCAGTGTAGGGACAGCTTATCGATCCTACGAGCAGTACTTC. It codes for CASSVGTAYRSYEQYF.

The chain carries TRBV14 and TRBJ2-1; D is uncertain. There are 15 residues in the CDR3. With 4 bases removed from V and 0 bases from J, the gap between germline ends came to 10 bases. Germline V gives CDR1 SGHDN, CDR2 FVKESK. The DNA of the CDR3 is TGTGCCAGCAGCCCAGGACGGTCCTCCTACAATGAGCAGTTCTTC. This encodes CASSPGRSSYNEQFF.

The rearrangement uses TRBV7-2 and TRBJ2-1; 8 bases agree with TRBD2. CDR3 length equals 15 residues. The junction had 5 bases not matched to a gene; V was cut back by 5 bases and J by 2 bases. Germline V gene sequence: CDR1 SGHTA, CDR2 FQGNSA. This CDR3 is CASSPGRAPYNEQFF. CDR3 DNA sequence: TGTGCCAGCAGCCCCGGGAGGGCCCCCTACAATGAGCAGTTCTTC. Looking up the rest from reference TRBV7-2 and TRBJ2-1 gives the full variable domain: GAGVSQSPSNKVTEKGKDVELRCDPISGHTALYWYRQSLGQGLEFLIYFQGNSAPDKSGLPSDRFSAERTGGSVSTLTIQRTQQEDSAVYLCASSPGRAPYNEQFFGPGTRLTVL.

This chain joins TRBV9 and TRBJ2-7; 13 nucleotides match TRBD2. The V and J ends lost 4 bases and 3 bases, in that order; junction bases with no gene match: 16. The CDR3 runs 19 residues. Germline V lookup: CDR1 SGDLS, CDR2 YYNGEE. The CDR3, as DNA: TGTGCCAGCAGCCATGCCTTCGGACTAGCGGGAGAGAGGTTCTACGAGCAGTACTTC. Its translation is CASSHAFGLAGERFYEQYF.

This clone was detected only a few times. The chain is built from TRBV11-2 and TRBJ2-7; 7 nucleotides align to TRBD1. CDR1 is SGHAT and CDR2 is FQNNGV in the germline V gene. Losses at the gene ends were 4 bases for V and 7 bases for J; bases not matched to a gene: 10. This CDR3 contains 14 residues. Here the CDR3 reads CASSSSLTGNEQYF. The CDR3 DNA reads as TGTGCCAGCAGCTCGTCCCTGACAGGGAATGAGCAGTACTTC.

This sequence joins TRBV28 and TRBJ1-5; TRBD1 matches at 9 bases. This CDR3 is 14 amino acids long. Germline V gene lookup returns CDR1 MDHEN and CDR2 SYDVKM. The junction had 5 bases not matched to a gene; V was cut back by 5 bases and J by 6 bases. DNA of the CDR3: TGTGCCAGCAGTGTACAGGGGGCTATTCAGCCCCAGCATTTT. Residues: CASSVQGAIQPQHF.

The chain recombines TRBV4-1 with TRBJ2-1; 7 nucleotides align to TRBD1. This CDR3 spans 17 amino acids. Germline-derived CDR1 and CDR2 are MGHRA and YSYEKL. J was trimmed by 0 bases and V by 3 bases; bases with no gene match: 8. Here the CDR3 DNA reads TGCGCCAGCAGCCACCCCGGGACAGAGAGCTCCTACAATGAGCAGTTCTTC. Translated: CASSHPGTESSYNEQFF.

The CDR3 DNA reads as TGTGCCAGCACCCTGGGAGGGGAGACCCAGTACTTC. Translated, it gives CASTLGGETQYF. The chain links TRBV11-2 to TRBJ2-5; 7 bases align to TRBD2. Trimming took 7 bases from V and 5 from J; bases not matched to a gene: 4. Germline V gene sequence: CDR1 SGHAT, CDR2 FQNNGV. This CDR3 is built from 12 residues. Together with reference TRBV11-2 and TRBJ2-5, the CDR3 gives the full variable domain: EAGVAQSPRYKIIEKRQSVAFWCNPISGHATLYWYQQILGQGPKLLIQFQNNGVVDDSQLPKDRFSAERLKGVDSTLKIQPAKLEDSAVYLCASTLGGETQYFGPGTRLLVL.

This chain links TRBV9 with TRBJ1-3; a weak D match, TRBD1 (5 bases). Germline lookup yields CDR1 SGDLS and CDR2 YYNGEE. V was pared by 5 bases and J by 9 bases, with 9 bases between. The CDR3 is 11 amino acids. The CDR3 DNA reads TGTGCCAGCAGGGGGGAAAGCACCATATATTTT. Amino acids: CASRGESTIYF.

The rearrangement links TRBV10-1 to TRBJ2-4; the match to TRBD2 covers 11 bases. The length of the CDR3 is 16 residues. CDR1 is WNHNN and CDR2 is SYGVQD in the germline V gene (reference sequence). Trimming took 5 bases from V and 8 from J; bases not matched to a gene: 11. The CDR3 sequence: CASSPGTSGLGDIQYF. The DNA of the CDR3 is TGCGCCAGCAGTCCCGGGACTAGCGGCTTAGGGGACATTCAGTACTTC.

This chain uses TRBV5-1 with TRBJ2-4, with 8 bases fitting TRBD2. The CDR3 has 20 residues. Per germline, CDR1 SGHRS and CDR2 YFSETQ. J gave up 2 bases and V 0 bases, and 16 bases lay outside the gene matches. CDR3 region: CASSLDGREGRGVTKNIQYF. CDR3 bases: TGCGCCAGCAGCTTGGATGGCCGGGAGGGCCGGGGAGTGACCAAAAACATTCAGTACTTC.

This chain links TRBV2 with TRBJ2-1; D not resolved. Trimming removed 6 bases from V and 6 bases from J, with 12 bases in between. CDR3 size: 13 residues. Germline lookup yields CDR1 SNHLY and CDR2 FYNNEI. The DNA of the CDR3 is TGTGCCAGCAGGCTAAACCTGGGCAATGAGCAGTTCTTC. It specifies CASRLNLGNEQFF.

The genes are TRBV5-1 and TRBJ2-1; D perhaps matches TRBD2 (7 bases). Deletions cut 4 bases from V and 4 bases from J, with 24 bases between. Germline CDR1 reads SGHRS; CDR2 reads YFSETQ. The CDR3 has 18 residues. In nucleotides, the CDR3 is TGCGCCAGCAGCGGGGGGGGCGGCCCCTCAACGGGATACAATGAGCAGTTCTTC. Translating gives CASSGGGGPSTGYNEQFF.

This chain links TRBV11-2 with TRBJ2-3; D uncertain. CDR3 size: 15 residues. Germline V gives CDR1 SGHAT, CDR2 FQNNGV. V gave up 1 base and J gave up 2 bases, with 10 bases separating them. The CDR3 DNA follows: TGTGCCAGCAGCTTAGGGGCAACCTCCACAGATACGCAGTATTTT. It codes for CASSLGATSTDTQYF.

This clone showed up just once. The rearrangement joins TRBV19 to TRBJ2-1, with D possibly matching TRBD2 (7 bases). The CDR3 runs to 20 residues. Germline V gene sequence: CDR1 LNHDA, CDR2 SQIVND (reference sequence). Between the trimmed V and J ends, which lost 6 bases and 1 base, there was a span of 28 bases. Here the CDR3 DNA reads TGTGCCAGTAGGGGGGGAGGACAGTTTGGCGGGAGTCCTTCCTACAATGAGCAGTTCTTC. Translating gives CASRGGGQFGGSPSYNEQFF. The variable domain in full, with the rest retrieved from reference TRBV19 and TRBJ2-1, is DGGITQSPKYLFRKEGQNVTLSCEQNLNHDAMYWYRQDPGQGLRLIYYSQIVNDFQKGDIAEGYSVSREKKESFPLTVTSAQKNPTAFYLCASRGGGQFGGSPSYNEQFFGPGTRLTVL.

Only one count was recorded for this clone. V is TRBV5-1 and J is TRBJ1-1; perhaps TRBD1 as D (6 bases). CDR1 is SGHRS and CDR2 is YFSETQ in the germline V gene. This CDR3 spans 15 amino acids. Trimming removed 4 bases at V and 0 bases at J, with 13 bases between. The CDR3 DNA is TGCGCCAGCAGCCCCAACCAGGGGATGAACACTGAAGCTTTCTTT. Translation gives CASSPNQGMNTEAFF.